This passage covers 29 T cell receptor beta chains from one sample sequenced in a study of PD-L1 blockade in urothelial cancer. Produced via immunoSEQ multiplex PCR; TCRdb's table is partial and in-frame only. This repertoire shows tens of thousands of clones, approximately 83% found once; its top ten account for around 15%. The input for sequencing was PBMCs, taken around atezolizumab (anti-PD-L1) treatment. The source of these receptors is a man between 60 and 70 years old with urothelial cancer.

This chain's CDR3 is CASSQDNWGIDDDEQFF. CDR3 nucleotides: TGCGCCAGCAGCCAAGATAATTGGGGCATCGATGACGATGAGCAGTTCTTC. The chain carries TRBV4-1 and TRBJ2-1, with D possibly matching TRBD1 (5 bases). This CDR3 has 17 amino acids. Germline loops: CDR1 MGHRA, CDR2 YSYEKL. V lost 0 bases and J 8 bases, leaving 20 bases between the germline ends.

The rearrangement uses TRBV18 and TRBJ2-2, with 9 bases lining up with TRBD2. The CDR3 length is 16 residues. The ends lost 3 bases at V and 7 bases at J; junction bases unmatched: 9. Germline assignment: CDR1 KGHSH and CDR2 LQKENI. The CDR3 sequence: CASSPELGLAVGELFF. DNA of the CDR3: TGTGCCAGCTCACCGGAGCTGGGACTAGCAGTCGGGGAGCTGTTTTTT.

This clone was observed a handful of times. This chain connects TRBV2 to TRBJ1-1, with D unclear. The V gene lost 2 bases and the J gene lost 3 bases, with 7 bases spanning the gap. CDR1 is SNHLY and CDR2 is FYNNEI in the germline V gene. This CDR3 spans 13 amino acids. CDR3 DNA: TGTGCCAGCAGTGAATACGGTGACACTGAAGCTTTCTTT. Amino acid sequence: CASSEYGDTEAFF.

The genes are TRBV10-3 and TRBJ2-3, with a possible D match to TRBD1 (5 bases). CDR1 and CDR2 (germline): ENHRY, SYGVKD. V was pared by 3 bases and J by 4 bases, with 11 bases between. The CDR3 contains 14 residues. The CDR3 spells CAISEQAESDTQYF. CDR3 nucleotides: TGTGCCATCAGTGAACAGGCCGAGTCAGATACGCAGTATTTT.

V usage is TRBV4-3 and J usage is TRBJ2-7, with D possibly matching TRBD1 (6 bases). The CDR3 extends over 16 amino acids. Deletions cut 0 bases from V and 3 bases from J, with 15 bases between. Germline V gene sequence: CDR1 LGHNA, CDR2 YSLEER. This CDR3 reads CASSQDLRTELYEQYF. The CDR3 DNA reads as TGCGCCAGCAGCCAAGATCTGAGGACAGAACTCTACGAGCAGTACTTC.

This chain connects TRBV11-2 to TRBJ1-6; 9 bases map to TRBD1. V lost 4 bases and J lost 7; bases outside the gene matches: 5. The CDR3 has 15 amino acids. CDR1 and CDR2 (germline): SGHAT, FQNNGV. The CDR3 is CASSSGQGKNSPLHF. The CDR3 DNA is TGTGCCAGCAGCTCCGGACAGGGGAAAAATTCACCCCTCCACTTT.

This rearrangement joins TRBV18 to TRBJ1-1; D is ambiguous. Between the trimmed V and J ends, which lost 2 bases and 1 base, there was a span of 14 bases. Per the germline V gene, CDR1 is KGHSH and CDR2 is LQKENI. The CDR3 consists of 16 residues. The CDR3 reads CASSPREPYSNTEAFF. CDR3 bases: TGTGCCAGCTCACCAAGAGAGCCCTACTCGAACACTGAAGCTTTCTTT.

This sequence joins TRBV21-1 and TRBJ2-7; the table's D gene call, TRBD2, was not cross checked with the DNA. TRBV21-1 is a known pseudogene. CDR3 length: 15 residues. The CDR3 loop reads CASSKARVRNYEQYF. As DNA, the CDR3 is TGTGCCAGCAGCAAAGCGCGGGTCAGGAACTACGAGCAGTACTTC.

CDR3 residues: CASSVAGSPLHF. CDR3 nucleotides: TGTGCCAGCAGCGTAGCAGGCTCACCCCTCCACTTT. V and J are TRBV9 and TRBJ1-6; D unresolved. This CDR3 region has 12 residues. V lost 0 bases and J 10 bases, leaving 5 bases between the germline ends. Germline V CDR1 and CDR2: SGDLS, YYNGEE.

CDR3 coding DNA: TGTGCCAGTAGTTTGACGGGAGCTTCTTACAATGAGCAGTTCTTC. Protein sequence: CASSLTGASYNEQFF. This sequence joins TRBV19 and TRBJ2-1, with TRBD2 as a possible D gene (6 bases). CDR3 length: 15 amino acids. CDR1 is LNHDA and CDR2 is SQIVND in the germline V gene (reference sequence). V was shortened by 5 bases and J by 4 bases, with 15 bases between the two germline ends.

V usage is TRBV2 and J usage is TRBJ1-1; TRBD1 is a possible D gene (6 bases). Germline V lookup: CDR1 SNHLY, CDR2 FYNNEI. This CDR3 is 13 amino acids long. V shed 8 bases and J shed 5 bases, with 15 bases lying between them. The CDR3 loop is CASEILRGTEAFF. The CDR3 nucleotides read TGTGCCAGCGAGATACTCAGGGGAACTGAAGCTTTCTTT.

This clone was seen just once. V gene TRBV11-3 combines with J gene TRBJ1-3, with D perhaps matching TRBD1 (5 bases). The CDR3 runs to 14 residues. Trimming removed 4 bases at V and 0 bases at J, with 7 bases between. Germline values: CDR1 SGHNT, CDR2 YENEEA. As DNA, the CDR3 is TGTGCCAGCAGCTCGACAGCCTCTGGAAACACCATATATTTT. This translates into CASSSTASGNTIYF.

The chain uses TRBV11-1 and TRBJ1-1, with D possibly being TRBD1 (5 bases). There are 15 residues in the CDR3. Germline CDR1 SGHAT, CDR2 FQDESV (reference sequence). V was clipped by 2 bases and J by 3 bases, with 13 bases between them. The CDR3 DNA follows: TGTGCCAGCAGCTTAAATCCTTGGGGGGACACTGAAGCTTTCTTT. The encoded protein is CASSLNPWGDTEAFF.

The V gene is TRBV6-5, the J gene TRBJ2-7, with D perhaps TRBD2 (6 bases). CDR1 and CDR2 from the germline V gene are MNHEY and SVGAGI. V lost 6 bases to trimming and J lost 3 bases, with 18 bases between them. CDR3 size: 15 residues. The CDR3, as DNA: TGTGCCAGCAGACCGGTAGGAGGGGAAGTCTACGAGCAGTACTTC. Translating it yields CASRPVGGEVYEQYF.

The genes are TRBV5-1 and TRBJ1-6, with D unclear. This CDR3 is 16 amino acids long. Trimming pared 4 bases from V and 0 bases from J, leaving 11 bases between. The germline V gene encodes CDR1 SGHRS and CDR2 YFSETQ. CDR3 coding DNA: TGCGCCAGCAGCCCCCGGGTGAGCTCCTATAATTCACCCCTCCACTTT. Protein: CASSPRVSSYNSPLHF.

The rearrangement uses TRBV30 and TRBJ1-2; 10 bases match TRBD1. The CDR3 is 14 residues long. The V and J ends lost 5 bases and 8 bases, in that order; junction bases with no gene match: 11. Looked up from germline, CDR1 is GTSNPN and CDR2 is SVGIG (reference sequence). The CDR3 DNA reads TGTGCCTGGCCCCGGGGACAGGGGAAGGGAGGCTACACCTTC. It yields the protein CAWPRGQGKGGYTF.

V and J are TRBV6-6 and TRBJ2-1; 9 bases match TRBD1. J lost 5 bases, V lost 6 bases, and 8 bases had no gene match. The CDR3 consists of 15 residues. The germline gives CDR1 MNHNY, CDR2 SVGAGI (reference sequence). The CDR3 is CASRTGTGQNNEQFF. The CDR3 DNA sequence: TGTGCCAGCAGAACCGGGACAGGGCAAAACAATGAGCAGTTCTTC.

The gene calls are TRBV10-3 and TRBJ1-2; 8 positions agree with TRBD1. After removal of 8 bases from V and 6 bases from J, the junction contained 8 bases not matched to a gene. The germline V gene has CDR1 ENHRY and CDR2 SYGVKD. The CDR3 totals 13 residues. CDR3 coding DNA: TGTGCCATCGCAGGGGGCGCGGGGGATGGCTACACCTTC. Its translation is CAIAGGAGDGYTF.

The V and J genes are TRBV5-5 and TRBJ1-1, with unresolved D. Trimming removed 0 bases from V and 1 base from J, with 7 bases in between. This CDR3 has 14 amino acids. Germline loops: CDR1 SGHKS, CDR2 YYEKEE (reference sequence). DNA for the CDR3: TGTGCCAGCAGCTTGGGACACTGGAACACTGAAGCTTTCTTT. It translates to CASSLGHWNTEAFF.

The V and J genes are TRBV5-4 and TRBJ2-5, with a weak D call TRBD1 (6 bases). Trimming took 1 base from V and 5 from J, leaving 15 bases between them. Per the germline V gene, CDR1 is SGHNT and CDR2 is YYREEE (reference sequence). The CDR3 runs 15 residues. CDR3 nucleotides: TGTGCCAGCAGCTTGCGGGCCGCAAGGGGGGAGACCCAGTACTTC. Its protein is CASSLRAARGETQYF.

The J gene is TRBJ2-7, the V gene TRBV28, with D uncertain. Per the germline V gene, CDR1 is MDHEN and CDR2 is SYDVKM. The germline V and J ends were trimmed by 3 bases and 6 bases, with 18 bases remaining between them. This CDR3 has 15 amino acids. The CDR3 coding sequence is TGTGCCAGCAGTTTCCCTCCAGGATCCAGCCTCGAGCAGTACTTC. The encoded protein is CASSFPPGSSLEQYF.

The DNA of the CDR3 is TGTGCCAGCAGACAGGACTATGGCTACACCTTC. Its protein product is CASRQDYGYTF. The V and J genes are TRBV6-5 and TRBJ1-2; a possible D gene is TRBD1 (5 bases). Trimming removed 6 bases from V and 3 bases from J, with 5 bases in between. There are 11 residues in the CDR3. In germline, CDR1 is MNHEY, CDR2 SVGAGI.

The gene calls are TRBV6-4 and TRBJ2-3; 8 bases match TRBD2. Germline V gene lookup returns CDR1 MRHNA and CDR2 SNTAGT. V trimming: 2 bases; J trimming: 2 bases; junction bases outside the gene matches: 3. This CDR3 spans 15 amino acids. This CDR3 reads CASSDGRGATDTQYF. In DNA, the CDR3 is TGTGCCAGCAGTGACGGGCGGGGGGCCACAGATACGCAGTATTTT.

This chain joins TRBV27 and TRBJ2-7, with D possibly being TRBD2 (5 bases). This CDR3 is built from 18 residues. Between the trimmed V and J ends, which lost 6 bases and 2 bases, there was a span of 26 bases. The germline V gene encodes CDR1 MNHEY and CDR2 SMNVEV (reference sequence). Here the CDR3 reads CASSLSMVQKRGTYEQYF. The CDR3 nucleotides read TGTGCCAGCAGCCTCTCCATGGTGCAAAAACGGGGAACCTACGAGCAGTACTTC.

The gene calls are TRBV28 and TRBJ2-7; 12 positions match TRBD2. This CDR3 spans 15 amino acids. CDR1 is MDHEN and CDR2 is SYDVKM in the germline V gene. After removal of 6 bases from V and 5 bases from J, the junction contained 8 bases not matched to a gene. In nucleotides, the CDR3 is TGTGCCAGCAGACCGATTGGACTAGCGGGAAACGAGCAGTACTTC. Protein sequence: CASRPIGLAGNEQYF.

The chain is built from TRBV7-9 and TRBJ1-5, with 7 nucleotides matching TRBD1. The length of the CDR3 is 13 residues. The V gene's germline CDR1 is SEHNR and CDR2 FQNEAQ (reference sequence). The ends lost 7 bases at V and 7 bases at J; junction bases unmatched: 7. CDR3 sequence: CASTVTGSQPQHF. CDR3 coding DNA: TGTGCCAGCACCGTGACAGGGTCCCAGCCCCAGCATTTT. The full variable domain, completed using reference TRBV7-9 and TRBJ1-5, is DTGVSQNPRHKITKRGQNVTFRCDPISEHNRLYWYRQTLGQGPEFLTYFQNEAQLEKSRLLSDRFSAERPKGSFSTLEIQRTEQGDSAMYLCASTVTGSQPQHFGDGTRLSIL.

This clone showed up just a few times. V usage is TRBV7-3 and J usage is TRBJ1-2; TRBD1 agrees at 9 bases. This CDR3 comprises 16 residues. Unmatched junction bases numbered 14, after V lost 5 bases and J lost 7 bases. Looked up from germline, CDR1 is SGHTA and CDR2 is FQGTGA. CDR3 region: CASSQSLGQGVGGYTF. In nucleotides, the CDR3 is TGTGCCAGCAGCCAATCCCTGGGACAGGGTGTTGGTGGCTACACCTTC.

The chain carries TRBV2 and TRBJ1-4; no definite D call. Germline CDR1 SNHLY, CDR2 FYNNEI. V was clipped by 2 bases and J by 3 bases, with 10 bases between them. The CDR3 has 15 residues. The CDR3 DNA is TGTGCCAGCAGTGAATCGGGTAATGCTAATGAAAAACTGTTTTTT. It encodes CASSESGNANEKLFF.

The CDR3 DNA reads as TGTGCCAGTAGTAGGGACAGAATTTCTGGCTACACCTTC. Encoded protein: CASSRDRISGYTF. The chain combines TRBV19 with TRBJ1-2; 7 nucleotides match TRBD1. V shed 4 bases and J 7 bases; nucleotides not matched to a gene: 6. This CDR3 contains 13 residues. Per the germline V gene, CDR1 is LNHDA and CDR2 is SQIVND (reference sequence). Drawing the rest from reference TRBV19 and TRBJ1-2, the complete variable domain is DGGITQSPKYLFRKEGQNVTLSCEQNLNHDAMYWYRQDPGQGLRLIYYSQIVNDFQKGDIAEGYSVSREKKESFPLTVTSAQKNPTAFYLCASSRDRISGYTFGSGTRLTVV.